This T cell receptor beta chain is from a study of Graves' ophthalmopathy and Graves' hyperthyroidism. The germline CDR1 and CDR2 sequences are MDHEN and SYDVKM. The V gene lost 1 base and the J gene lost 11 bases, with 18 bases spanning the gap. There are 16 residues in the CDR3. Stable hyperthyroidism meant no progression to ophthalmopathy within 18 months of follow-up. Someone took the PBMCs out of more than 8.5 ml of fresh peripheral blood. This clonotype was seen repeatedly, ten times or more. Researchers took RNA transcripts and amplified TCR beta CDR3 regions from them. A first-round RT-PCR used HTBI primers, followed by a second-round multiplex PCR. In TCRdb, the multiplex PCR reads were re-called with MiXCR into one record per CDR3 protein. The repertoire holds just over 400,000 distinct CDR3 sequences, with under 25% as singletons.

The material sequenced was peripheral blood. This chain connects TRBV28 to TRBJ1-6; tentative D call: TRBD1 (5 bases). This receptor was taken from a young woman with stable Graves' hyperthyroidism. In nucleotides, the CDR3 is TGTGCCAGCAGTTTATCAATGGACCCACGGGGGGCACCCCTCCACTTT. Translation gives CASSLSMDPRGAPLHF.